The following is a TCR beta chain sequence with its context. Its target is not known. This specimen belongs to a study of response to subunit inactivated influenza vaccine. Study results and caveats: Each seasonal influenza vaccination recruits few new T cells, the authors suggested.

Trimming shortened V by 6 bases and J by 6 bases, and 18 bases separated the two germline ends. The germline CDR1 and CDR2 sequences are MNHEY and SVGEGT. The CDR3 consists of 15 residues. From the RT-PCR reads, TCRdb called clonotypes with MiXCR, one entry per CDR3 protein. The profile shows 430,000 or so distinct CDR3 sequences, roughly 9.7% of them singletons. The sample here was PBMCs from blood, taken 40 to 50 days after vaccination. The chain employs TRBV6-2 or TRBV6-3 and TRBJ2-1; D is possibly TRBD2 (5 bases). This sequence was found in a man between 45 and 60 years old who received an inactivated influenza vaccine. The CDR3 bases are TGTGCCAGCAGCCAAGGATCAAGCGGAGCCAATGAGCAGTTCTTC. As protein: CASSQGSSGANEQFF.